The sequence of this TCR beta chain was determined in a study of shared clonotypes between healthy human individuals (dated by TCRdb to between 2020 and 2021). Study-level background: Three men and a couple of women, aged 18 to 49 years, made up the cohort. For each donor, three plates each were used for CD4 naive and CD4 memory, two plates were used for CD8 naive, and one plate was used for CD8 memory. Blood TCR repertoires of roughly 5 healthy adults were deeply sequenced to estimate repertoire size and the extent of clonotype sharing between individuals. Different laboratories and diverse techniques were used to prepare libraries and sequence TCR repertoires, to increase sequencing depth and limit assay-specific biases. Leukapheresis yielded between about 0.85 and 9.5 billion PBMCs per donor.

Using the deep immunoSEQ assay, TCR CDR3 regions were amplified from genomic DNA by multiplex PCR. Genomic DNA extracted from each cell subset was distributed evenly over all wells of several immunoSEQ 96-well plates, and each plate served as one replicate. For sorted subsets, roughly 200 ng of genomic DNA, equivalent to roughly 33,000 T cell genomes, went into each replicate PCR. The purified libraries were quantified using a Qubit 3.0 fluorometer, sized with a Bioanalyzer 2100, and then quantified again using the KAPA Library Quantification kit. Each immunoSEQ 96-well plate was sequenced on its own single-read 150-cycle Illumina NextSeq 550 flow cell. On the authors' methods: Because the immunoSEQ output held only junctional sequences and lacked quality scores, the filtering could not match the filtering applied to full-length reads. Sequences were annotated with PyIR, a Python wrapper for IgBLAST v1.9, using IMGT germline references to assign V/J genes and CDR3. Reads were removed for weak V/J assignments (E-value above 1e-6), missing CDR3, stop codons, out-of-frame junctions, or ambiguous translated residues. V3J clonotypes were defined as sequences sharing the same inferred V gene, J gene, and CDR3 amino acid sequence. The percentage overlap between two repertoires was calculated by dividing the number of shared unique clonotypes by the size of the smaller repertoire. Three approaches were used to assess repertoire richness: RTK rarefaction, the Chao1 estimator, and Recon v2.1 estimates of unobserved clonotypes. For all TCRbeta clonotypes obtained by the gDNA method from several donors, generation probabilities were computed with OLGA. TCRdb re-hosts the immuneACCESS table, in-frame sequences only. Its copies lack some clones; in the studies checked, an unresolved V gene accounts for under half of them, and the cause for the rest is not known. V, J and clone size derive from that table, while D and trimming were established from the DNA sequence. The sample table shows 950,000 to 1,100,000 clones, and about three quarters are seen once. The ten biggest clones cover 1.4% of the sample.

Regarding this clone: Its antigen remains unidentified. Base qualities are missing; no much larger clone stands one base away.

Donors were healthy HIV-negative adults with no recently reported acute infections or vaccinations. Every donor was a Caucasian adult living in Nashville, Tennessee, USA. Magnetic negative selection was used to enrich CD4+ T cells, after which naive cells were positively selected on CD45RA and the negative fraction became the memory subset. Blood was obtained by leukapheresis, after which PBMCs were separated by Ficoll-Histopaque density gradient centrifugation and cryopreserved in liquid nitrogen vapor phase. Analytical flow cytometry was used to check the purity and quantity of every magnetically sorted T cell population. Each sorted fraction had its genomic DNA isolated and then quantified by UV absorbance on a Nanodrop 2000c. Overall results and qualifications from the work: Pairwise subsampling indicated that sequencing depth was expected to affect the degree of clonotype sharing among donors. Only blood was sampled, and tissue TCR repertoires likely differ from those in blood. Higher generation probabilities were observed for clonotypes shared by all four sorted-subset donors than for non-shared clonotypes. Naive subsets generally had larger estimated clonotype richness than memory subsets. The genetic and exposure-history diversity represented was limited by the small number of donors. Roughly 5% of naive CD4, 3.5% of naive CD8, approximately 2.2% of memory CD4, and 0.35% to 0.5% of memory CD8 clonotypes were shared across several donors. Incomplete sequencing was indicated by rarefaction of sorted-subset datasets, despite the large sequencing depth.

The sample was memory CD4+ T cells sorted from blood. This specimen's cell subset or site label, interpreted: CD45RA-negative fraction. The receptor comes from a man between 18 and 29 years old in good health.

The DNA is as follows: TGTGCCAGCAGTTCCACGAGCTCTAATCAGCCCCAGCATTTT. Its product reads: CASSSTSSNQPQHF. The V and J segments used are TRBV27 and TRBJ1-5, with the D segment identity uncertain. Including cysteine and phenylalanine, the CDR3 has 14 amino acids. Solely the CDR3 DNA is kept, with 42 bases framed from the first base. V sheds 4 bases and J sheds 4 bases, leaving 11 bases between their ends. CDR1 MNHEY and CDR2 SMNVEV were looked up in the germline V gene (reference sequence).